Below, 7 T cell receptor beta chains from the same sample are listed, as sequenced in a study of cytomegalovirus exposure and HLA in healthy donors. Primers included in the PCR were 60 Vbeta and 13 Jbeta primers. Sequencing was performed with immunoSEQ multiplex PCR; in TCRdb, only in-frame clones are kept and a portion is missing. The sample's table shows approximately 150,000 clones. Input material: PBMCs. These receptors originate from a woman between 18 and 30 years old in good health and CMV-seronegative.

The DNA of the CDR3 is TGTGCCAGCAGCTTAACGGCTAGCGGGAGGGCCCCAGATACGCAGTATTTT. This encodes CASSLTASGRAPDTQYF. The rearrangement joins TRBV7-2 to TRBJ2-3; 12 bases fit TRBD2. The CDR3 loop spans 17 amino acids. J lost 4 bases, V lost 2 bases, and 7 bases had no gene match. Germline V CDR1 and CDR2: SGHTA, FQGNSA.

This chain uses TRBV30 with TRBJ2-1; 7 nucleotides agree with TRBD2. Germline V lookup: CDR1 GTSNPN, CDR2 SVGIG (reference sequence). J lost 0 bases, V lost 4 bases, and 3 bases had no gene match. This CDR3 spans 14 amino acids. The CDR3 protein is CAWMSGISYNEQFF. The CDR3 coding sequence is TGTGCCTGGATGAGCGGGATCTCCTACAATGAGCAGTTCTTC.

The V and J genes are TRBV18 and TRBJ1-1; D is perhaps TRBD1 (6 bases). Per the germline V gene, CDR1 is KGHSH and CDR2 is LQKENI. V dropped 3 bases and J dropped 0 bases, with 11 bases sitting between them. The CDR3 spans 15 residues. The CDR3 region is CASSPRQVMNTEAFF. CDR3 coding DNA: TGTGCCAGCTCACCTCGACAGGTTATGAACACTGAAGCTTTCTTT.

This chain joins TRBV11-3 and TRBJ2-5; 15 nucleotides align to TRBD2. CDR3 length equals 17 residues. Germline loops: CDR1 SGHNT, CDR2 YENEEA. Trimming at V came to 4 bases and at J to 4 bases, leaving 7 bases not matched to a gene. CDR3 bases: TGTGCCAGCAGCTCGGGACTAGCGGGAGGAGTAGGAGAGACCCAGTACTTC. This encodes CASSSGLAGGVGETQYF.

The chain uses TRBV11-2 and TRBJ2-5; 8 bases align to TRBD2. Germline loops: CDR1 SGHAT, CDR2 FQNNGV. This CDR3 is built from 18 residues. V was clipped by 5 bases and J by 2 bases; unmatched bases: 16. In nucleotides, the CDR3 is TGTGCCAGCAGCAAAGAACGAACTAGCGGCCAAAAACAAGAGACCCAGTACTTC. Translating gives CASSKERTSGQKQETQYF.

The CDR3 protein is CASSLDRGDNEQFF. Here the CDR3 DNA reads TGCGCCAGCAGCTTAGACAGGGGGGACAATGAGCAGTTCTTC. The gene calls are TRBV5-1 and TRBJ2-1, with TRBD1 identical over 9 bases. Germline loops: CDR1 SGHRS, CDR2 YFSETQ. The J segment lost 5 bases and the V segment lost 2 bases, leaving 2 bases of the junction unmatched. There are 14 residues in the CDR3.

Concerning this clone: Distinct nucleotide sequences in the sample also encode this CDR3. The V gene is TRBV9, the J gene TRBJ1-1; 10 bases agree with TRBD1. Germline V gene lookup returns CDR1 SGDLS and CDR2 YYNGEE. This CDR3 has 15 residues. J gave up 4 bases and V 3 bases, and 6 bases lay outside the gene matches. In DNA form, the CDR3 reads TGTGCCAGCAGCGCCGGGACAGGGGAAGTCACTGAAGCTTTCTTT. This sequence encodes CASSAGTGEVTEAFF.